This T cell receptor (beta chain) is from a study of early T cells in non-severe SARS-CoV-2 infection. Each CDR3 protein gets one entry after TCRdb re-called the 5' RACE reads with MiXCR. The table includes roughly 100,000 distinct CDR3 sequences, over 10% detected once. This CDR3 contains 16 residues. J gave up 6 bases and V 5 bases, and 9 bases lay outside the gene matches. Germline V CDR1 and CDR2: SGHNT, YENEEA. This sequence originates from an adult who was a healthcare worker with PCR-confirmed SARS-CoV-2 infection or an uninfected control (not recorded which). The specimen was whole blood. The V gene is TRBV11-3, the J gene TRBJ2-2; 10 nucleotides line up with TRBD1. For the CDR3, the DNA is TGTGCCAGCAGCCCCCAGACAGGGGGCATCGCCGGGGAGCTGTTTTTT. Encoded protein: CASSPQTGGIAGELFF.